The 18 T cell receptor beta chains listed next were all sequenced from one sample in a study of tumor-infiltrating lymphocytes in localized non-small cell lung cancer. The repertoire was sequenced with immunoSEQ multiplex PCR; TCRdb's copy has only in-frame clones and lacks some. In the table there are about 15,000 clones, roughly four fifths of which are singletons. The sequencing sample was made of lung tumor tissue. The receptors stem from a human donor with non-small cell lung cancer.

Remarks on this clone: The junction differs from germline at one of its ends, possibly a read error. This chain uses TRBV27 with TRBJ1-2; D gene uncertain. CDR3 size: 14 residues. The germline V gene has CDR1 MNHEY and CDR2 SMNVEV (reference sequence). This CDR3 is CASSLSPPGYGYTF. CDR3 DNA sequence: TGTGCCAGCAGTCTATCCCCTCCAGGCTATGGCTACACCTTC.

The chain recombines TRBV30 with TRBJ2-5, with 11 bases lining up with TRBD2. The CDR3 is made up of 15 amino acids. Germline CDR1 is GTSNPN and CDR2 is SVGIG (reference sequence). V lost 2 bases to trimming and J lost 1 base; unmatched junction nucleotides: 3. The DNA of the CDR3 is TGTGCCTGGAGTCGACTAGCGGGACCCCAAGAGACCCAGTACTTC. It yields the protein CAWSRLAGPQETQYF.

The gene calls are TRBV7-6 and TRBJ2-3, with 8 nucleotides matching TRBD2. Germline V gene sequence: CDR1 SGHVS, CDR2 FNYEAQ. Trimming cost V 5 bases and J 4 bases; bases outside gene matches: 17. The CDR3 contains 18 residues. Here the CDR3 reads CASSPRGRAGAAADTQYF. The DNA of the CDR3 is TGTGCCAGCAGCCCAAGGGGGAGAGCGGGAGCAGCTGCAGATACGCAGTATTTT.

This clone was seen once. This chain joins TRBV30 and TRBJ2-2; tentative D call: TRBD1 (5 bases). CDR3 length: 15 amino acids. The germline gives CDR1 GTSNPN, CDR2 SVGIG (reference sequence). Trimming pared 0 bases from V and 3 bases from J, leaving 11 bases between. CDR3 coding DNA: TGTGCCTGGAGTGTGAAGGGGCGCTACACCGGGGAGCTGTTTTTT. It translates to CAWSVKGRYTGELFF.

The rearrangement links TRBV18 to TRBJ1-5; D might be TRBD1 (5 bases). V was cut by 3 bases and J by 1 base, with 10 bases left in between. Germline CDR1 KGHSH, CDR2 LQKENI. The CDR3 runs to 15 residues. The CDR3 DNA is TGTGCCAGCTCACCGGCGGAGGGGAGCAATCAGCCCCAGCATTTT. As protein: CASSPAEGSNQPQHF.

This chain joins TRBV19 and TRBJ2-2, with TRBD1 identical over 8 bases. The junction had 3 bases not matched to a gene; V was cut back by 2 bases and J by 4 bases. This CDR3 is 15 amino acids long. Germline CDR1 LNHDA, CDR2 SQIVND (reference sequence). The CDR3 bases are TGTGCCAGTAGTATACAGGGGGCTTCCACCGGGGAGCTGTTTTTT. It encodes CASSIQGASTGELFF.

This chain connects TRBV27 to TRBJ1-1, with 12 bases lining up with TRBD1. V trimming: 5 bases; J trimming: 2 bases; junction bases outside the gene matches: 9. Germline-derived CDR1 and CDR2 are MNHEY and SMNVEV (reference sequence). The CDR3 length is 17 residues. The CDR3 protein is CASSAPGDRGRNTEAFF. The CDR3 nucleotides read TGTGCCAGCAGTGCGCCAGGGGACAGGGGGCGCAACACTGAAGCTTTCTTT.

The J gene is TRBJ1-1, the V gene TRBV7-3; D unresolved. The CDR3 length is 13 residues. Trimming took off 5 bases at V and 8 bases at J, with 15 bases between the two ends. Germline V gene lookup returns CDR1 SGHTA and CDR2 FQGTGA. The CDR3 loop reads CASSPNAVREAFF. The CDR3 coding sequence is TGTGCCAGCAGCCCAAATGCCGTGAGAGAAGCTTTCTTT.

The chain combines TRBV5-4 with TRBJ2-5; D may be TRBD2 (5 bases). V was trimmed by 1 base and J by 3 bases, leaving 16 bases between them. CDR1 and CDR2 from the germline V gene are SGHNT and YYREEE (reference sequence). This CDR3 spans 16 amino acids. CDR3 nucleotides: TGTGCCAGCAGCTTGTATAGGTCGGGATCGAAAGAGACCCAGTACTTC. Translated: CASSLYRSGSKETQYF.

The rearrangement joins TRBV19 to TRBJ1-5; D is undetermined. The V end lost 3 bases, the J end lost 5 bases, and 17 bases lay between the germline ends. The germline V gene has CDR1 LNHDA and CDR2 SQIVND (reference sequence). The CDR3 has 16 amino acids. The CDR3 bases are TGTGCCAGTAGTATCGCGGTCCAGGAGTGGGATCAGCCCCAGCATTTT. Protein product: CASSIAVQEWDQPQHF.

The chain links TRBV19 to TRBJ1-5; the D is unclear. The CDR3 loop spans 13 amino acids. The germline gives CDR1 LNHDA, CDR2 SQIVND (reference sequence). V gave up 5 bases and J gave up 4 bases, with 9 bases separating them. CDR3 DNA sequence: TGTGCCAGTAGTCCCCAGATAAATCAGCCCCAGCATTTT. Its translation: CASSPQINQPQHF.

The chain couples TRBV5-6 to TRBJ2-3; tentatively, D is TRBD2 (5 bases). Germline V CDR1 and CDR2: SGHDT, YYEEEE. CDR3 length: 15 residues. V was pared by 2 bases and J by 2 bases, with 12 bases between. CDR3 in amino acids: CASSFQRFSTDTQYF. CDR3 nucleotide sequence: TGTGCCAGCAGCTTCCAGCGGTTTTCCACAGATACGCAGTATTTT.

J is TRBJ2-1 and V is TRBV29-1; TRBD2 agrees at 12 bases. CDR3 size: 18 residues. The V segment lost 2 bases and the J segment 3 bases; nucleotides outside the gene matches: 11. CDR1 and CDR2 from the germline V gene are SQVTM and ANQGSEA. CDR3 in DNA: TGCAGCGTTGAAAAGGACCCGACTAGCGGGAGTATCTACAATGAGCAGTTCTTC. Amino acid sequence: CSVEKDPTSGSIYNEQFF.

The chain employs TRBV6-1 and TRBJ2-5; possibly TRBD2 for D (5 bases). Trimming removed 4 bases from V and 1 base from J, with 16 bases in between. CDR1 and CDR2 (germline): MNHNS, SASEGT. The CDR3 has 16 amino acids. CDR3 sequence: CASSARADLIQETQYF. In nucleotides, the CDR3 is TGTGCCAGCAGTGCCCGCGCGGACTTAATCCAAGAGACCCAGTACTTC.

The V and J genes are TRBV19 and TRBJ2-3; TRBD2 matches at 10 bases. The CDR3 sequence is 16 residues long. J lost 4 bases, V lost 2 bases, and 6 bases had no gene match. Looked up from germline, CDR1 is LNHDA and CDR2 is SQIVND (reference sequence). The CDR3 spells CASSISAGGSPDTQYF. The CDR3 DNA reads as TGTGCCAGTAGTATATCAGCGGGAGGGAGCCCAGATACGCAGTATTTT.

The chain uses TRBV6-5 and TRBJ2-7; TRBD2 aligns across 7 bases. The trim removed 0 bases at V and 3 bases at J, leaving 2 bases unmatched. The CDR3 consists of 14 residues. Looked up from germline, CDR1 is MNHEY and CDR2 is SVGAGI. The CDR3 DNA sequence: TGTGCCAGCAGTTACTCTCTAGCGGTCTACGAGCAGTACTTC. It encodes CASSYSLAVYEQYF.

The chain couples TRBV7-2 to TRBJ2-7, with D perhaps given as TRBD1 or TRBD2 (5 bases each). The V gene lost 1 base and the J gene lost 6 bases, with 13 bases spanning the gap. The germline V gene has CDR1 SGHTA and CDR2 FQGNSA. CDR3 length: 14 amino acids. The CDR3 loop reads CASSLGPGAGEQYF. CDR3 sequence (DNA): TGTGCCAGCAGCTTAGGTCCCGGGGCCGGCGAGCAGTACTTC. Using reference TRBV7-2 and TRBJ2-7 for the parts outside the CDR3, the full variable domain is GAGVSQSPSNKVTEKGKDVELRCDPISGHTALYWYRQSLGQGLEFLIYFQGNSAPDKSGLPSDRFSAERTGGSVSTLTIQRTQQEDSAVYLCASSLGPGAGEQYFGPGTRLTVT.

The chain recombines TRBV4-1 with TRBJ2-7; a weak D match, TRBD2 (6 bases). Germline CDR1 reads MGHRA; CDR2 reads YSYEKL. V lost 0 bases to trimming and J lost 0 bases, with 12 bases between them. CDR3 length: 16 amino acids. This CDR3 reads CASSQEPSGSSYEQYF. CDR3 coding DNA: TGCGCCAGCAGCCAAGAGCCGTCCGGGAGCTCCTACGAGCAGTACTTC.